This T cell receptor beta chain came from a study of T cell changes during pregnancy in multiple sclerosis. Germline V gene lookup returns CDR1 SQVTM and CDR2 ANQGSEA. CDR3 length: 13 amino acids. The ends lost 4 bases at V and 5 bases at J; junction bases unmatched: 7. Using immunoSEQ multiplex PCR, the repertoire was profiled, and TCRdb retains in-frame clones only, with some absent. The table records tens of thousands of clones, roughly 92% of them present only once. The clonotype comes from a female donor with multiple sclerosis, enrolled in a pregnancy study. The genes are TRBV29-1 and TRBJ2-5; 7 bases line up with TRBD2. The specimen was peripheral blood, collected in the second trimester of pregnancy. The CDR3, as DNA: TGCAGCGTTGGTGGGAGGGCCATGGAGACCCAGTACTTC. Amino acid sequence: CSVGGRAMETQYF.